These T cell receptor beta chains were read from a single sample in a study of cytomegalovirus exposure and HLA in healthy donors. This table comes from immunoSEQ multiplex PCR, and its TCRdb copy is limited to in-frame clones, with some not included. The data show 90,000 to 110,000 clones, 65% to 85% seen once. The source material was PBMCs. Source of these receptors: a male donor in good health and CMV-seronegative. The CDR3 runs from the conserved cysteine through the conserved F or W. D genes are given only for firm matches. Clone size is shown for a subset of rows, as once, few, many or a class of expanded clone.

NA	TRBV6-6	TRBJ2-1	NA	CASSLDTGSNEQFF	TGTGCCAGCAGTTTGGACACGGGTTCCAATGAGCAGTTCTTC
NA	TRBV9	TRBJ2-7	NA	CASSVAPSSSYEQYF	TGTGCCAGCAGCGTAGCCCCCTCCAGCTCCTACGAGCAGTACTTC
TRBD1	TRBV6-6	TRBJ1-5	NA	CATQGASGQPQHF	TGTGCCACCCAGGGGGCTTCTGGCCAGCCCCAGCATTTT
TRBD1	TRBV5-1	TRBJ2-7	NA	CASSQGTGGQSEQYF	TGCGCCAGCAGCCAGGGGACAGGGGGTCAGAGCGAGCAGTACTTC
NA	TRBV4-3	TRBJ2-7	NA	CASSHTRAGNYEQYF	TGCGCCAGCAGCCATACACGAGCAGGGAACTACGAGCAGTACTTC
NA	TRBV11-2	TRBJ1-1	NA	CASSLAGPNTEAFF	TGTGCCAGCAGCTTAGCAGGGCCGAACACTGAAGCTTTCTTT
NA	TRBV7-3	TRBJ1-1	NA	CASRKDAAMNTEAFF	TGTGCCAGCAGGAAAGACGCGGCTATGAACACTGAAGCTTTCTTT
TRBD1	TRBV7-8	TRBJ2-7	NA	CASSLAGTGKYF	TGTGCCAGCAGCTTAGCGGGGACAGGGAAGTACTTC
TRBD2	TRBV4-1	TRBJ2-1	medium-sized	CASSQVGTSEINEQFF	TGCGCCAGCAGCCAAGTGGGGACTAGCGAGATCAATGAGCAGTTCTTC
NA	TRBV27	TRBJ1-2	once	CASSPGRGNYGYTF	TGTGCCAGCAGTCCAGGCAGGGGCAACTATGGCTACACCTTC
TRBD2	TRBV13	TRBJ2-1	NA	CASSQWTSGQNEQFF	TGTGCCAGCAGCCAATGGACTAGCGGACAGAATGAGCAGTTCTTC
NA	TRBV25-1	TRBJ1-1	NA	CASSQLNPGQWNTEAFF	TGTGCCAGCAGCCAACTCAATCCGGGACAATGGAACACTGAAGCTTTCTTT
NA	TRBV5-1	TRBJ2-6	many	CASSYRTVGANVLTF	TGCGCCAGCAGTTATAGGACAGTTGGGGCCAACGTCCTGACTTTC
NA	TRBV7-8	TRBJ1-2	NA	CASSLKFTDNYGYTF	TGTGCCAGCAGCTTAAAATTTACAGACAACTATGGCTACACCTTC
TRBD1	TRBV6-1	TRBJ1-1	NA	CASSKAGQISGDTEAFF	TGTGCCAGCAGTAAAGCGGGACAGATCTCCGGGGACACTGAAGCTTTCTTT
NA	TRBV18	TRBJ1-1	once	CASSPLPPFRTVMNTEAFF	TGTGCCAGCTCACCATTACCCCCATTTAGGACAGTTATGAACACTGAAGCTTTCTTT
NA	TRBV2	TRBJ2-7	NA	CASRADSTYEQYF	TGTGCCAGCAGAGCTGACAGCACCTACGAGCAGTACTTC
NA	TRBV7-9	TRBJ2-5	NA	CASSFQQETQYF	TGTGCCAGCAGCTTCCAGCAAGAGACCCAGTACTTC
TRBD2	TRBV7-2	TRBJ2-1	few	CASSLERDFSYNEQFF	TGTGCCAGCAGCTTAGAGCGGGACTTCTCCTACAATGAGCAGTTCTTC
TRBD2	TRBV7-4	TRBJ2-2	NA	CASSPRGGSNTGELFF	TGTGCCAGCAGCCCCCGCGGGGGATCGAACACCGGGGAGCTGTTTTTT
NA	TRBV9	TRBJ2-1	NA	CASNPQGPLNEQFF	TGTGCCAGCAATCCCCAGGGGCCCCTCAATGAGCAGTTCTTC
NA	TRBV6-5	TRBJ2-2	NA	CASSRTAGELFF	TGTGCCAGCAGTAGGACAGCCGGGGAGCTGTTTTTT
NA	TRBV7-6	TRBJ2-7	few	CASSSFRSYEQYF	TGTGCCAGCAGCTCCTTTCGGAGCTACGAGCAGTACTTC
NA	TRBV5-4	TRBJ2-3	NA	CASSLGSHTDTQYF	TGTGCCAGCAGCTTGGGGAGTCACACAGATACGCAGTATTTT
TRBD2	TRBV7-9	TRBJ2-3	NA	CASSRSLAGGITDTQYF	TGTGCCAGCAGCCGATCGCTAGCGGGAGGGATCACAGATACGCAGTATTTT
NA	TRBV30	TRBJ2-3	NA	CAWTSPIQNTDTQYF	TGTGCCTGGACCAGTCCCATTCAAAACACAGATACGCAGTATTTT
TRBD1	TRBV7-3	TRBJ2-7	NA	CASSWGQGHEQYF	TGTGCCAGCAGCTGGGGACAGGGGCACGAGCAGTACTTC
NA	TRBV4-1	TRBJ2-5	NA	CASGDIGGQETQYF	TGCGCCAGCGGCGATATCGGGGGACAAGAGACCCAGTACTTC
TRBD1	TRBV18	TRBJ1-2	once	CASSPGQAIRRGGYTF	TGTGCCAGCTCACCGGGACAGGCAATTCGGCGAGGTGGCTACACCTTC
TRBD1	TRBV7-9	TRBJ1-1	NA	CASSPQGGYTEAFF	TGTGCCAGCAGCCCACAGGGGGGGTACACTGAAGCTTTCTTT
TRBD2	TRBV7-2	TRBJ2-3	NA	CASSLASGNTQYF	TGTGCCAGCAGCTTAGCAAGCGGGAATACGCAGTATTTT
NA	TRBV7-2	TRBJ1-3	NA	CASSSPVNSGNTIYF	TGTGCCAGCAGCAGTCCGGTTAACTCTGGAAACACCATATATTTT
NA	TRBV7-2	TRBJ2-7	NA	CASNRDFSYEQYF	TGTGCCAGCAACCGGGACTTCTCCTACGAGCAGTACTTC